These T cell receptor beta chains were read from a single sample in a study of shared clonotypes between healthy human individuals. Data came from immunoSEQ multiplex PCR; TCRdb stores just in-frame clones and leaves some out. The table shows 550,000 to 800,000 clones, with approximately 79% occurring only once. The sequenced sample consisted of memory CD4+ T cells sorted from blood. The receptors were sampled from a woman aged 30 to 39 in good health. Both conserved end residues are part of each CDR3. Fields, in order: clone size, D gene, V gene, J gene, CDR3 DNA, CDR3 protein. The D gene is left open where the match is weak. For some rows the clone size is stated as once, few or many, or as a class when expanded; others skip it.

many	.	TRBV6-1	TRBJ1-3	TGTGCCAACGGGACACCTGGAAACACCATATATTTT	CANGTPGNTIYF
.	.	TRBV5-1	TRBJ2-3	TGCGCCAGCAGCTTCGGGACTGGCACAGATACGCAGTATTTT	CASSFGTGTDTQYF
.	.	TRBV5-1	TRBJ2-3	TGCGCCAGCAGCTTGTCCAGCGGGAGCACAGATACGCAGTATTTT	CASSLSSGSTDTQYF
.	TRBD2	TRBV19	TRBJ2-1	TGTGCCAGTAGCGTAGCGGGTAAGAGCTCCTACAATGAGCAGTTCTTC	CASSVAGKSSYNEQFF
.	.	TRBV6-5	TRBJ1-5	TGTGCCAGCAGTTACTCTTACAGCGGCGGTCAGCCCCAGCATTTT	CASSYSYSGGQPQHF
.	.	TRBV28	TRBJ2-3	TGTGCCAGCTCCGACTATAGCACAGATACGCAGTATTTT	CASSDYSTDTQYF
.	TRBD2	TRBV5-5	TRBJ2-6	TGTGCCAGCCGGGAGGGCCTTGGGGCCAACGTCCTGACTTTC	CASREGLGANVLTF
few	TRBD1	TRBV7-2	TRBJ2-7	TGTGCCAGCAGCTCCGGGACAGTCCCCTACGAGCAGTACTTC	CASSSGTVPYEQYF
few	TRBD2	TRBV11-3	TRBJ2-3	TGTGCCAGCAGCCCCGCCGGGACTAGCGGCACAGATACGCAGTATTTT	CASSPAGTSGTDTQYF
.	TRBD1	TRBV11-3	TRBJ1-2	TGTGCCAGCATTACCGGGACAGGGAATGGCTACACCTTC	CASITGTGNGYTF
.	TRBD1	TRBV5-1	TRBJ2-2	TGCGCCAGCAGCCCTACCCTCGGGACAGGGAAGAACACCGGGGAGCTGTTTTTT	CASSPTLGTGKNTGELFF
.	.	TRBV19	TRBJ1-5	TGTGCCAGTAGTATAAGCAGGGGCAGCAATCAGCCCCAGCATTTT	CASSISRGSNQPQHF
once	.	TRBV20-1	TRBJ2-2	TGCAGTGCTAGAGGCTCGGGGGAGCTGTTTTTT	CSARGSGELFF
.	.	TRBV30	TRBJ2-7	TGTGCCTGGAGTGTAGATGGGGCAACGTCCCCCGGGGAGCAGTACTTC	CAWSVDGATSPGEQYF
.	.	TRBV19	TRBJ2-7	TGTGCCAGTAGTATAATGGCCACCCCCTCCTACGAGCAGTACTTC	CASSIMATPSYEQYF
.	.	TRBV30	TRBJ2-3	TGTGCCTGGAGTGTGGGGACAGATACGCAGTATTTT	CAWSVGTDTQYF
few	.	TRBV7-2	TRBJ2-5	TGTGCCAGCAGCTTTGGGTGGGGGGGCAGAGAGACCCAGTACTTC	CASSFGWGGRETQYF
.	.	TRBV25-1	TRBJ1-2	TGTGCCAGCAGTGGTCCTTCGGGGACCGAGTATTTCTATGGCTACACCTTC	CASSGPSGTEYFYGYTF
.	.	TRBV29-1	TRBJ2-3	TGCAGCGTTGGGTGGGAGCGTACAGATACGCAGTATTTT	CSVGWERTDTQYF
.	.	TRBV15	TRBJ2-5	TGTGCCACCAGCAGAGATAGCAGGTCGCTGAAAGAGACCCAGTACTTC	CATSRDSRSLKETQYF
few	TRBD1	TRBV15	TRBJ2-3	TGTGCCACCAGCAGAAACCGGGACAGGGACACAGATACGCAGTATTTT	CATSRNRDRDTDTQYF
.	.	TRBV27	TRBJ1-4	TGTGCCAGCAGTTCTTCCGGGGGGAATACTAATGAAAAACTGTTTTTT	CASSSSGGNTNEKLFF
once	.	TRBV7-3	TRBJ2-5	TGTGCCAGCAGCTTAATGTCTGGTGGTGGACCAGCGGTGGAGACCCAGTACTTC	CASSLMSGGGPAVETQYF